This is a list of T cell receptor beta chains from one sample in a study of blood T cell repertoires in COVID-19. The method was immunoSEQ multiplex PCR; TCRdb's version includes in-frame clones alone and lacks a portion of them. The sample has under 200,000 clones, 82% seen once. Sequenced material: PBMCs or T cells enriched from blood (not recorded which). These TCRs come from a man over 45 who had recovered from COVID-19. CDR3s leave out the opening cysteine and the closing phenylalanine or tryptophan. Each record gives: D gene, V gene, J gene, CDR3 protein. The D gene is left open where the match is weak.

-,TRBV5-5,TRBJ2-3,ASSRDSQRDTQY
-,TRBV15,TRBJ2-5,ATSRGQGGETQY
TRBD1,TRBV6-5,TRBJ1-1,ASSYDREAF
TRBD2,TRBV7-9,TRBJ2-1,ASSPPLGTSGKVEQF
-,TRBV2,TRBJ2-5,ASSEDTFGGAQY
-,TRBV19,TRBJ1-5,ASRWTGSNQPQH
TRBD2,TRBV7-3,TRBJ2-3,ASSLRGVASGRTDTQY
TRBD2,TRBV28,TRBJ2-1,ASSPPSGVEQF
-,TRBV27,TRBJ2-7,ASSSSTDYYEQY
-,TRBV5-6,TRBJ2-1,ASSLRRHEQF
TRBD1,TRBV3-1/TRBV3-2,TRBJ1-2,ASSLGTGVFNYGYT
-,TRBV6-5,TRBJ1-4,ASSLLAQGWEKLF
TRBD1,TRBV2,TRBJ2-7,ASKFGQGAYEQY
TRBD2,TRBV5-5,TRBJ2-3,ASIQDGGGYSQY
-,TRBV5-5,TRBJ2-1,ASSLAVWTPYNEQF
-,TRBV6-2/TRBV6-3,TRBJ2-7,ASSYVAFGASEQY
-,TRBV6-5,TRBJ2-7,ASSKRNSYEQY
-,TRBV7-2,TRBJ2-1,ASSPSSASYNEQF
TRBD2,TRBV10-3,TRBJ2-3,AISEGGGADTQY
TRBD1,TRBV2,TRBJ2-1,ASSDGTGGYNEQF
-,TRBV19,TRBJ2-3,ATRAADTQY
TRBD2,TRBV24-1,TRBJ2-1,ATSDLPGQGGLAGGGRYEQF
-,TRBV30,TRBJ2-6,AWTQLSGANVLT
TRBD1,TRBV6-5,TRBJ2-7,ASSLGTGGYEQY
-,TRBV30,TRBJ1-5,AWSVLGGASDQPQH
TRBD1,TRBV4-1,TRBJ2-7,ASSRIEKDRGYEQY
-,TRBV7-8,TRBJ1-1,ASSLAGGPGTEAF
TRBD2,TRBV29-1,TRBJ2-1,SFRTGTSAISEQF
TRBD2,TRBV7-9,TRBJ2-3,ASSSSGASTDTQY
TRBD1,TRBV3-1/TRBV3-2,TRBJ1-3,ASRGTGNSGNTIY
TRBD1,TRBV28,TRBJ1-1,ASSRVGTGGADTEAF
TRBD2,TRBV9,TRBJ2-7,ASSPRTSGGTYEQY
TRBD2,TRBV19,TRBJ2-7,ASSIAGGPHEQY
-,TRBV28,TRBJ1-2,ASHNYGYT
-,TRBV30,TRBJ2-2,AWSDSGGELF
-,TRBV4-1,TRBJ1-5,ASSQDGLPTQPQH
-,TRBV9,TRBJ1-2,ASSVFVGSGGYT
-,TRBV23-1,TRBJ1-1,ASSHVTDQWGTEAF
TRBD1,TRBV12-3/TRBV12-4,TRBJ1-1,ASSPSQGLEAF
TRBD1,TRBV7-3,TRBJ2-1,ASSLTGGSYNEQF
-,TRBV7-2,TRBJ1-1,ASSNRFEAF
TRBD1,TRBV27,TRBJ1-4,ASNPIKTGKTPTNEKLF
-,TRBV19,TRBJ2-5,ASSIGRVSQETQY
-,TRBV28,TRBJ1-6,ASSAPRALH
-,TRBV28,TRBJ1-3,ASSPSRLLSGNTIY
TRBD2,TRBV28,TRBJ2-3,ASSLSGTYTDTQY
-,TRBV27,TRBJ2-7,ASSSDRNYYEQY